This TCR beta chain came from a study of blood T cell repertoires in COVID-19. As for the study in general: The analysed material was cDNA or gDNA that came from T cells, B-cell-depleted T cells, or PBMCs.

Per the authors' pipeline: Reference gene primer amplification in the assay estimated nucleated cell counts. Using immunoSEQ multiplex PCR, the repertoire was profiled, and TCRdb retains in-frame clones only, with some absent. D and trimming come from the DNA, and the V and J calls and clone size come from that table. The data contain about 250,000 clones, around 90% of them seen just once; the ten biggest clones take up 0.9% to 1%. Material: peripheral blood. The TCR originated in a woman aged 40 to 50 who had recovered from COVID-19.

CDR3 region: CATSGRLGVQPQHF. CDR3 sequence (DNA): TGTGCCACCAGTGGCCGTCTCGGGGTGCAGCCCCAGCATTTT. This rearrangement joins TRBV24-1 to TRBJ1-5; D is uncertain. The CDR3 sequence is 14 residues long. Trimming shortened V by 5 bases and J by 7 bases, and 14 bases separated the two germline ends. Germline CDR1 is KGHDR and CDR2 is SFDVKD.